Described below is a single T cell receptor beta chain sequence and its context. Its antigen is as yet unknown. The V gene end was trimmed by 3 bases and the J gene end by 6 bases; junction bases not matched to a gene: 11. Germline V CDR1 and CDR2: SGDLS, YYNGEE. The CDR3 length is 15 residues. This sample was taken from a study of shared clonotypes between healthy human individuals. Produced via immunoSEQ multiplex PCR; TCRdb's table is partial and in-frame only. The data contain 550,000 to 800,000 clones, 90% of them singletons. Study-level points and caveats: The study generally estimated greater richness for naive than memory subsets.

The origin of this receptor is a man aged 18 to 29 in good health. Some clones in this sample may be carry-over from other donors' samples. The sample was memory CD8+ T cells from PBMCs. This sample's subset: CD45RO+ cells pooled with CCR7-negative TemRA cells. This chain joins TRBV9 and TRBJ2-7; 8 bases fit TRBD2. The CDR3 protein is CASSALAGPFSEQYF. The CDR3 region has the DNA TGTGCCAGCAGCGCCCTAGCGGGCCCATTTTCCGAGCAGTACTTC.